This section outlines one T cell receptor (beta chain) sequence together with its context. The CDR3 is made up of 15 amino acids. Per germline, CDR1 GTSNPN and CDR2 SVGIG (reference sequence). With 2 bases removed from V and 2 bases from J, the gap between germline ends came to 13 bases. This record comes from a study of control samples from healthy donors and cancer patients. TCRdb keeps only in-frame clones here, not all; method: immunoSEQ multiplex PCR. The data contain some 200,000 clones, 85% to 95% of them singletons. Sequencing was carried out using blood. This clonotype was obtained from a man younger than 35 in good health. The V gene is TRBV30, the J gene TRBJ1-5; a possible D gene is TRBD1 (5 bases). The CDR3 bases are TGTGCCTGGAGTCTCCAGGGATTTGGCAATCAGCCCCAGCATTTT. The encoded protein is CAWSLQGFGNQPQHF.